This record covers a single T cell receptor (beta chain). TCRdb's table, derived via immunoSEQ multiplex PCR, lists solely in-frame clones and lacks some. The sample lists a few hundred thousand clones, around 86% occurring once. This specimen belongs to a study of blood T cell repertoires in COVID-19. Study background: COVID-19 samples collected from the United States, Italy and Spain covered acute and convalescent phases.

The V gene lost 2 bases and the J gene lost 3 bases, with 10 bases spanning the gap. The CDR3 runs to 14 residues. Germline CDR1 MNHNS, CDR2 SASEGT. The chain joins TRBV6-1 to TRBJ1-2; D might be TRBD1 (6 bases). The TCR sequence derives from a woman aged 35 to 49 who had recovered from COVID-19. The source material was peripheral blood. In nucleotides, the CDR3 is TGTGCCAGCAGTGAATGGGGGCAGCACTATGGCTACACCTTC. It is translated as CASSEWGQHYGYTF.